The sequence of this TCR beta chain was determined in a study of cytomegalovirus exposure and HLA in healthy donors (dated by TCRdb to about 2017). A note on the overall study: According to a later analysis, the 100 to 150 validation repertoires were produced on the same platform as the 680 or so repertoires of the first cohort. Besides the first cohort of roughly 700 subjects, a separate validation cohort made up of over a hundred different subjects was used. High-throughput TCR immunosequencing, statistical association of individual TCRs with disease status, and machine learning were combined to predict cytomegalovirus infection status. The study aimed to test whether signatures of past pathogen exposure could be identified by cataloging public T cell receptors. The paper as a whole reports these results and caveats: Cytomegalovirus status was reported to be diagnosed by the classifier with high specificity and sensitivity in both the original and validation cohorts. A later analysis found that TCRs clustered in the first cohort also tended to co-occur in the roughly 120 validation repertoires, with 90% to 95% of cluster scores above 0. According to the authors, the approach could potentially be generalized to other disease states and immunological phenotypes. Across donors, most TCR sequences were observed very rarely, whereas some public TCRs were present in many individuals. The validation cohort had no HLA typing available for a later analysis, so co-occurrence within that cohort was assessed over all 120 or so repertoires. In vitro tests confirmed that a few of the cytomegalovirus-associated TCR beta chains recognize cytomegalovirus antigens. In the study, approximately 150 TCR beta chains were listed as associated with cytomegalovirus.

The donors were included in the validation cohort of roughly 120 subjects, a group kept apart from the approximately 670-subject first cohort. About this clone itself: Its target antigen remains unknown. No base quality information exists; no much larger clone differs at one position.

The library was produced with the immunoSEQ multiplex PCR assay. As for how the authors treated the data: A statistical classification framework was built for diagnosing cytomegalovirus status from the catalog of TCR beta chain sequences. Sourced from immuneACCESS, this table was stored by TCRdb with only in-frame sequences that have V and J called. A share of the clones is absent; for the studies checked, an unresolved V gene accounts for under half, and the remainder has no known explanation. V, J and clone size reflect that table, while D and trimming were determined from the DNA. Here the sample has about 110,000 clones; 90% to 96% occur a single time. The ten largest clones take up under 0.75% of the sample. V is pared back by 4 bases and J by 2 bases, with 6 bases lying between the germline termini. Based on the germline V gene, the CDR1 and CDR2 sequences are SNHLY and FYNNEI. From the cysteine through the phenylalanine, the CDR3 covers 13 amino acids. Just the 39-base CDR3 DNA is kept, in frame starting at base 1.

The specimen was PBMCs. The TCR originated in a woman younger than 35 in good health and CMV-seronegative. The V and J genes are TRBV2 and TRBJ1-5; no D gene can be assigned with confidence. The encoded CDR3 is CASSVSGNQPQHF. In nucleotides, the sequence is TGTGCCAGCAGTGTGTCAGGCAATCAGCCCCAGCATTTT. The full variable domain, completed from the reference TRBV2 and TRBJ1-5 proteins outside the CDR3, reads EPEVTQTPSHQVTQMGQEVILRCVPISNHLYFYWYRQILGQKVEFLVSFYNNEISEKSEIFDDQFSVERPDGSNFTLKIRSTKLEDSAMYFCASSVSGNQPQHFGDGTRLSIL.